These 14 T cell receptor beta chains originate from one sample sequenced in a study of metastatic and nonmetastatic thyroid tumors (dated by TCRdb to the early 2020s). None of the patients had been given any treatment before thyroid surgery. Libraries were constructed by PCR. Sequencing was carried out with an Illumina HiSeq 4000. Using fastp at Q25 and MiXCR, TCRdb reprocessed the public reads and kept productive beta chains. This sample holds approximately 12,000 clones; 23% were observed only once. Jointly, the top ten make up just over 3.5% of the sample. Sample: blood. These TCRs come from a female donor with papillary thyroid cancer or a benign thyroid nodule (not recorded which). Some clones in this sample may be carry-over from other donors' samples.

This clone was counted ten times or more. The rearrangement links TRBV9 to TRBJ2-3, with D perhaps given as TRBD1 or TRBD2 (5 bases each). Germline CDR1 and CDR2: SGDLS and YYNGEE. Between the trimmed V and J ends, which lost 0 bases and 2 bases, there was a span of 13 bases. There are 16 residues in the CDR3. Here the CDR3 DNA reads TGTGCCAGCAGCGTAGAAGGGACCCAACTCACAGATACGCAGTATTTT. It yields the protein CASSVEGTQLTDTQYF.

The chain joins TRBV5-1 to TRBJ2-1, with D perhaps TRBD2 (6 bases). The CDR3 consists of 13 residues. Germline CDR1 is SGHRS and CDR2 is YFSETQ. Between the trimmed V and J ends, which lost 3 bases and 8 bases, there was a span of 12 bases. The CDR3, as DNA: TGCGCCAGCAGCTCGTTAGCGGACGATGAGCAGTTCTTC. This encodes CASSSLADDEQFF.

There are a few counts of this clone. The V call is TRBV6-1, the J call TRBJ1-1, with D uncertain. Per germline, CDR1 MNHNS and CDR2 SASEGT. V was shortened by 2 bases and J by 1 base, with 5 bases between the two germline ends. The CDR3 length is 13 residues. The chain's CDR3 is CASSEIPNTEAFF. Written as DNA, the CDR3 is TGTGCCAGCAGTGAAATCCCGAACACTGAAGCTTTCTTT.

The chain couples TRBV20-1 to TRBJ2-1; 11 bases fit TRBD2. The V gene's germline CDR1 is DFQATT and CDR2 SNEGSKA (reference sequence). There are 15 residues in the CDR3. V lost 3 bases to trimming and J lost 10 bases; unmatched junction nucleotides: 11. This chain's CDR3 is CSARVSGGEVSEQFF. CDR3 DNA: TGCAGTGCTAGGGTTAGCGGGGGGGAAGTGTCCGAGCAGTTCTTC.

The rearrangement links TRBV11-2 to TRBJ2-7, with D tentatively TRBD2 (5 bases). The V gene's germline CDR1 is SGHAT and CDR2 FQNNGV. Trimming pared 7 bases from V and 4 bases from J, leaving 20 bases between. The CDR3 length is 15 residues. The CDR3 loop reads CASTNPRSGGYEQYF. The DNA of the CDR3 is TGTGCCAGCACTAATCCTCGATCAGGCGGGTACGAGCAGTACTTC.

This clone was seen only a few times. The chain uses TRBV18 and TRBJ2-7, with D unresolved. The CDR3 has 13 amino acids. Trimming left V 6 bases short and J 2 bases short, with 11 bases between. Germline V gene data show CDR1 as KGHSH and CDR2 as LQKENI. The CDR3 DNA is TGTGCCAGCTCCCCCTTTCACCCCTACGAGCAGTACTTC. Translation: CASSPFHPYEQYF.

This clone has ten or more counts. This chain uses TRBV5-1 with TRBJ2-2, with a weak D call TRBD2 (6 bases). Between the trimmed V and J ends, which lost 3 bases and 5 bases, there was a span of 11 bases. Germline V CDR1 and CDR2: SGHRS, YFSETQ. The CDR3 runs 14 residues. The CDR3 sequence is CASSWDSRTGELFF. The DNA of the CDR3 is TGCGCCAGCAGCTGGGACTCCCGGACCGGGGAGCTGTTTTTT. Using reference TRBV5-1 and TRBJ2-2 for the parts outside the CDR3, the full variable domain is KAGVTQTPRYLIKTRGQQVTLSCSPISGHRSVSWYQQTPGQGLQFLFEYFSETQRNKGNFPGRFSGRQFSNSRSEMNVSTLELGDSALYLCASSWDSRTGELFFGEGSRLTVL.

The chain joins TRBV5-5 to TRBJ1-5, with 9 bases that match TRBD1. V was clipped by 3 bases and J by 6 bases; unmatched bases: 7. The CDR3 has 15 residues. Germline V gene lookup returns CDR1 SGHKS and CDR2 YYEKEE (reference sequence). This CDR3 reads CASSSSGQGSQPQHF. In DNA form, the CDR3 reads TGTGCCAGCAGCTCATCGGGACAGGGAAGTCAGCCCCAGCATTTT.

This clone is classed as medium-sized. The rearrangement joins TRBV24-1 to TRBJ1-5, with D maybe TRBD1 (5 bases). CDR1 is KGHDR, CDR2 SFDVKD, per germline. The ends were cut back, 7 bases at V and 0 bases at J, with 9 bases in the middle. The CDR3 runs to 14 residues. The CDR3 coding sequence is TGTGCCACCAGCTCAGACAGTAGCAATCAGCCCCAGCATTTT. Its protein product is CATSSDSSNQPQHF.

By share of the sample, this clone is medium-sized. The rearrangement links TRBV27 to TRBJ2-2; D is ambiguous. From germline, CDR1 is MNHEY and CDR2 SMNVEV (reference sequence). Trimming stripped 2 bases from V and 7 bases from J, with 8 bases between. The CDR3 sequence is 13 residues long. The CDR3 nucleotides are TGTGCCAGCAGTTTAGAGGTCGTCGGGGAGCTGTTTTTT. This encodes CASSLEVVGELFF.

By its share, this clone is medium-sized. The chain is built from TRBV20-1 and TRBJ1-6; TRBD1 agrees at 9 bases. The germline gives CDR1 DFQATT, CDR2 SNEGSKA (reference sequence). The CDR3 loop spans 14 amino acids. Trimming took 1 base from V and 7 from J; bases not matched to a gene: 2. The CDR3 region is CSARGDRANSPLHF. DNA of the CDR3: TGCAGTGCTAGAGGGGACAGGGCCAATTCACCCCTCCACTTT.

This clone was observed a handful of times. The chain employs TRBV20-1 and TRBJ2-3; possibly TRBD2 for D (6 bases). The ends were cut back, 6 bases at V and 2 bases at J, with 18 bases in the middle. CDR3 size: 15 residues. CDR1 DFQATT and CDR2 SNEGSKA come from the germline V gene (reference sequence). The CDR3 sequence: CSAAMAGTYTDTQYF. The DNA of the CDR3 is TGCAGTGCCGCGATGGCCGGGACTTACACAGATACGCAGTATTTT.

By its share, this clone is medium-sized. The genes are TRBV2 and TRBJ2-2, with D perhaps TRBD1 (6 bases). Germline V gene lookup returns CDR1 SNHLY and CDR2 FYNNEI. This CDR3 is 15 amino acids long. Between the trimmed V and J ends, which lost 5 bases and 2 bases, there was a span of 12 bases. The CDR3 coding sequence is TGTGCCAGCAGTCTCAGGGGCGCAAACACCGGGGAGCTGTTTTTT. This gives the protein CASSLRGANTGELFF.

This clone was counted ten times or more. The DNA for the CDR3 is TGTGCCAGCTCCGTGGGGCAGCCGAACACTGAAGCTTTCTTT. Protein sequence: CASSVGQPNTEAFF. The chain is built from TRBV18 and TRBJ1-1; D might be TRBD1 (5 bases). This CDR3 is built from 14 residues. The V end was cut by 6 bases, the J end by 1 base, with 12 bases between. Germline CDR1 is KGHSH and CDR2 is LQKENI.